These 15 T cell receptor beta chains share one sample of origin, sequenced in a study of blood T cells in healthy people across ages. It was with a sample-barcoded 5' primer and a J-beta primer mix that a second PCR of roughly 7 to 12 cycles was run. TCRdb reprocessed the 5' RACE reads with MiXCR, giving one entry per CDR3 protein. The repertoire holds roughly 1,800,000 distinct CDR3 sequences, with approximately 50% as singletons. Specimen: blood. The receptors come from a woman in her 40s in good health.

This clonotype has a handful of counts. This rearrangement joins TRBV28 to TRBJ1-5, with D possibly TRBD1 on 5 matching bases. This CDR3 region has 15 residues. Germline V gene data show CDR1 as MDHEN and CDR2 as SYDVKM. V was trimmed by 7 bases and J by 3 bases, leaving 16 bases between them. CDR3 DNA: TGTGCCAGCACCGTCTCGGGACCTCCCAATCAGCCCCAGCATTTT. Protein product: CASTVSGPPNQPQHF.

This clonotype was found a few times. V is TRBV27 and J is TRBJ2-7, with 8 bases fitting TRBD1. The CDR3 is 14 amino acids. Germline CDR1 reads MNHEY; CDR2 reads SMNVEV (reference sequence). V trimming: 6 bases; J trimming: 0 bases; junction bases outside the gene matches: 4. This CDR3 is CASRRQGTSYEQYF. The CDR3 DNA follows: TGTGCCAGCAGGCGACAGGGGACCTCCTACGAGCAGTACTTC.

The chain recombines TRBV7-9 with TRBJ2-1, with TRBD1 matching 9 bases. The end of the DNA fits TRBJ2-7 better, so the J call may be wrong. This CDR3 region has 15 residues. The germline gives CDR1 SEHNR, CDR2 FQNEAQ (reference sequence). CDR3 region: CASSARDRVGDEQYF. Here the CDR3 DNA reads TGTGCCAGCAGCGCTCGGGACAGGGTGGGGGATGAGCAGTACTTC.

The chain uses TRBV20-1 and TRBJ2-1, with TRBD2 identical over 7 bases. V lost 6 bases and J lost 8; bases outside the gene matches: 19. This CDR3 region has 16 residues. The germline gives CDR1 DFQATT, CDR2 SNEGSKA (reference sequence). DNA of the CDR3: TGCAGTGCAGGCGAGCGGGGCCGCCTTATCCTGGATGAGCAGTTCTTC. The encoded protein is CSAGERGRLILDEQFF.

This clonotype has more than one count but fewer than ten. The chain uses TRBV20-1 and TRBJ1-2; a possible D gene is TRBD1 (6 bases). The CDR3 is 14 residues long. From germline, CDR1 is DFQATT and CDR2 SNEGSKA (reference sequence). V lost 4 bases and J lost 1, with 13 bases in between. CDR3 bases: TGCAGTGCTACGCGGACAGTTAATAACTATGGCTACACCTTC. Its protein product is CSATRTVNNYGYTF.

The CDR3 nucleotides are TGCGCCAGCAGCCATCTCGGACTAGCGGGGGAACAAGAGACCCAGTACTTC. This gives the protein CASSHLGLAGEQETQYF. The genes are TRBV4-3 and TRBJ2-5, with TRBD2 identical over 13 bases. The CDR3 runs 17 residues. CDR1 and CDR2 from the germline V gene are LGHNA and YSLEER. Losses at the gene ends were 3 bases for V and 2 bases for J; bases not matched to a gene: 6.

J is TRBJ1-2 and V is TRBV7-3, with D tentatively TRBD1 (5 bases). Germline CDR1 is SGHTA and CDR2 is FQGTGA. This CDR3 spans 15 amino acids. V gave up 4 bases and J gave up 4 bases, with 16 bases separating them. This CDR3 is CASSSPQGAGYGYTF. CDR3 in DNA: TGTGCCAGCAGCTCACCCCAGGGAGCGGGCTATGGCTACACCTTC.

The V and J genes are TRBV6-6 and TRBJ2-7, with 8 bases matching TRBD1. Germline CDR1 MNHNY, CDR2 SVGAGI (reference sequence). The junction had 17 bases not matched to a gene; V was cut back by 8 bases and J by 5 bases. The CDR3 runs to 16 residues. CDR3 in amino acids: CASFDSGAGGRDEQYF. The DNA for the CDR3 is TGTGCCAGCTTTGATTCCGGGGCAGGGGGCCGGGACGAGCAGTACTTC.

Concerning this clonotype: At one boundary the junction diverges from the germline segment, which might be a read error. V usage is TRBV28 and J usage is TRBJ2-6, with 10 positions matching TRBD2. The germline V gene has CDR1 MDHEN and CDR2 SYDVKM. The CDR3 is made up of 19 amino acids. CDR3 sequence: CVSSSVRLAGDSGANVLTF. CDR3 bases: TGTGTCAGCAGTTCCGTCAGGCTAGCGGGGGACTCTGGGGCCAACGTCCTGACTTTC.

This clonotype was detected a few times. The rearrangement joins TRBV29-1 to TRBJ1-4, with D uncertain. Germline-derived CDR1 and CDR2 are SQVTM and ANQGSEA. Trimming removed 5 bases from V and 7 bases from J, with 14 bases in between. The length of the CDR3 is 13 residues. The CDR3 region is CSVNGPSGEKLFF. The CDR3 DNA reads TGCAGCGTTAACGGACCCAGCGGTGAAAAACTGTTTTTT.

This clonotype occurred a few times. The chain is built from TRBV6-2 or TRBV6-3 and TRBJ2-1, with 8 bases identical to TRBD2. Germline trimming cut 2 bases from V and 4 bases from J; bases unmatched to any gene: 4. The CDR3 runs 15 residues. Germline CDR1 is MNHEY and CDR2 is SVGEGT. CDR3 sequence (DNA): TGTGCCAGCAGTTACATGGCGGGGGGATACAATGAGCAGTTCTTC. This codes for CASSYMAGGYNEQFF.

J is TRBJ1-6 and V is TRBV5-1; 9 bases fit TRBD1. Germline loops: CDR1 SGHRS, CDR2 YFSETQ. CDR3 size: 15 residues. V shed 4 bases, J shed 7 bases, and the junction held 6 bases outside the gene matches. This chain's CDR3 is CASSARTGDNSPLHF. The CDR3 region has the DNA TGCGCCAGCAGCGCCAGGACAGGGGACAATTCACCCCTCCACTTT.

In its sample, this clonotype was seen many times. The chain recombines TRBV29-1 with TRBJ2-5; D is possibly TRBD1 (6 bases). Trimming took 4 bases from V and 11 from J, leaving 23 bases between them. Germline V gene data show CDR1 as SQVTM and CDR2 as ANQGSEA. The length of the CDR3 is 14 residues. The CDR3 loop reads CSVGLLTGYNEQYF. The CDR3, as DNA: TGCAGCGTTGGGCTGCTGACAGGTTACAATGAGCAGTACTTC.

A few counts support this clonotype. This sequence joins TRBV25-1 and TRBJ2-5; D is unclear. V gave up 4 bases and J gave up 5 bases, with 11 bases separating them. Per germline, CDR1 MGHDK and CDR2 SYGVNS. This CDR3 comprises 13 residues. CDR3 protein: CASSVKLVETQYF. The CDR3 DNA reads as TGTGCCAGCAGTGTCAAATTGGTGGAGACCCAGTACTTC. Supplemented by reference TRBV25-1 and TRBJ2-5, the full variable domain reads EADIYQTPRYLVIGTGKKITLECSQTMGHDKMYWYQQDPGMELHLIHYSYGVNSTEKGDLSSESTVSRIRTEHFPLTLESARPSHTSQYLCASSVKLVETQYFGPGTRLLVL.

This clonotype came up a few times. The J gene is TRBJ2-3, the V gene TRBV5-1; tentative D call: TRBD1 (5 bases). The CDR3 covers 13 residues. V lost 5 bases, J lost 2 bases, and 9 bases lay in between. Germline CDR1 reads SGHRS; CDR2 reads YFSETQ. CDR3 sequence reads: CASRQVYTDTQYF. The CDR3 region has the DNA TGCGCCAGCAGACAGGTTTACACAGATACGCAGTATTTT.